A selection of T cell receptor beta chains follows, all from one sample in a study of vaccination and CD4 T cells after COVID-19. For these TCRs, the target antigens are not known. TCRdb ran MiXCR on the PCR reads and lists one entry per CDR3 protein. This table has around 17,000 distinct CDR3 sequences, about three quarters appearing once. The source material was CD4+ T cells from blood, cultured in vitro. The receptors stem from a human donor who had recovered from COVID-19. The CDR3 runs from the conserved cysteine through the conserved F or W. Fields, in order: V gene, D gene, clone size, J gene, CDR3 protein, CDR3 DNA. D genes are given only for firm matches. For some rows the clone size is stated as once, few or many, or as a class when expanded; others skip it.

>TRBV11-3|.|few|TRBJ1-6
CASSSTQGGNSPLHF
TGTGCCAGCAGCTCCACACAGGGTGGTAATTCACCCCTCCACTTT
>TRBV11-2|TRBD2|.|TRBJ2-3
CASSLLAARGDTQYF
TGTGCCAGCAGCCTACTAGCGGCCAGAGGCGATACGCAGTATTTT
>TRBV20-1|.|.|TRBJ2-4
CSAGGASSIQYF
TGCAGTGCTGGCGGGGCTAGCTCCATTCAGTACTTC
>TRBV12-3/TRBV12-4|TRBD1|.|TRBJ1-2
CASSLQGEGYTF
TGTGCCAGCAGTTTACAGGGGGAGGGCTACACCTTC
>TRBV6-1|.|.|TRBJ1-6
CASSTEPFETPLHF
TGTGCCAGCAGTACAGAGCCCTTCGAGACACCCCTCCACTTT
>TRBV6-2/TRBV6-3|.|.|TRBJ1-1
CASSYLGGTLLNTEAFF
TGTGCCAGCAGTTACTTGGGGGGGACATTGCTGAACACTGAAGCTTTCTTT
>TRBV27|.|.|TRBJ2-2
CASSPRFHSGELFF
TGTGCCAGCAGCCCGAGGTTTCATTCCGGGGAGCTGTTTTTT
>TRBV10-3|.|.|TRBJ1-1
CAISEPLWGAGTEAFF
TGTGCCATCAGTGAGCCGCTCTGGGGGGCAGGCACTGAAGCTTTCTTT
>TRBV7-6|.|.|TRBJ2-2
CASTSGQVTGELFF
TGTGCTAGCACCTCGGGACAAGTTACCGGGGAGCTGTTTTTT
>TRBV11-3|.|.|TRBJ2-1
CASRGKDGYNEQFF
TGTGCCAGCAGGGGAAAGGACGGGTACAATGAGCAGTTCTTC
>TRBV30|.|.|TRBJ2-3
CAWSATGLDTQYF
TGTGCCTGGAGTGCGACAGGACTAGATACGCAGTATTTT
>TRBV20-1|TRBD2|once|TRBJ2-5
CSARPSGGSQETQYF
TGCAGTGCTAGGCCTAGCGGGGGGAGTCAAGAGACCCAGTACTTC
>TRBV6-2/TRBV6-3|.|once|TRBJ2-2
CASTFTGTKTTGELFF
TGTGCCAGCACCTTCACCGGGACAAAGACGACCGGGGAGCTGTTTTTT
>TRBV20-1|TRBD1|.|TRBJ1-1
CSASNPGGTEAFF
TGCAGTGCTAGTAATCCAGGGGGCACTGAAGCTTTCTTT
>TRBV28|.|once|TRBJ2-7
CASSLQTAQQYF
TGTGCCAGCAGTTTGCAAACAGCCCAGCAGTACTTC
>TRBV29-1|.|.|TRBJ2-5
CSVEDPRGETQYF
TGCAGCGTTGAAGATCCCCGGGGAGAGACCCAGTACTTC
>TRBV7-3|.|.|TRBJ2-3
CASSFSGLDTQYF
TGTGCCAGCAGCTTTTCAGGTCTGGATACGCAGTATTTT
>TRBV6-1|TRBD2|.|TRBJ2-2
CASTRGTSGLNTGELFF
TGTGCCAGCACCAGGGGGACTAGCGGGTTGAACACCGGGGAGCTGTTTTTT
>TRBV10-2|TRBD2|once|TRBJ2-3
CASSETSGTDTQYF
TGCGCCAGCAGTGAGACTAGCGGAACAGATACGCAGTATTTT
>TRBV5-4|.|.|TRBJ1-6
CASSPGGGLGNSPLHF
TGTGCCAGCAGCCCCGGGGGGGGGCTAGGTAATTCACCCCTCCACTTT
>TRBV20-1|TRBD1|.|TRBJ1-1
CSALWDRARTEAFF
TGCAGTGCTTTATGGGACAGGGCCCGCACTGAAGCTTTCTTT
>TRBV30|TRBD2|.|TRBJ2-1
CAWHMTSGYNEQFF
TGTGCCTGGCATATGACTAGCGGCTACAATGAGCAGTTCTTC
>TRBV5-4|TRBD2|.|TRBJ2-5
CASSLGISGRPGETQYF
TGTGCCAGCAGCTTGGGTATTAGCGGGAGACCCGGAGAGACCCAGTACTTC
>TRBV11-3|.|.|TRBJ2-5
CASSLGLIPETQYF
TGTGCCAGCAGCTTAGGCCTGATCCCTGAGACCCAGTACTTC
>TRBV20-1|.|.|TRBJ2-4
CSALKRAGLAKNIQYF
TGCAGTGCCCTAAAGCGGGCGGGACTAGCCAAAAACATTCAGTACTTC
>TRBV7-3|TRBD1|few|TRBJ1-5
CASSSGQGHQPQHF
TGTGCCAGCAGCTCCGGACAGGGGCATCAGCCCCAGCATTTT
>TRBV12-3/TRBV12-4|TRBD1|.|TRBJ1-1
CASSGTAGGGEAFF
TGTGCCAGCAGCGGGACTGCAGGGGGGGGTGAAGCTTTCTTT
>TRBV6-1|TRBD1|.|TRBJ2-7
CASGTGGDNPYEQYF
TGTGCCAGCGGAACAGGGGGCGATAACCCCTACGAGCAGTACTTC
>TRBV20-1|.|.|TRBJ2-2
CSARRAGSSNTGELFF
TGCAGTGCTAGGCGGGCGGGAAGTTCGAACACCGGGGAGCTGTTTTTT
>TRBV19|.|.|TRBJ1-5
CASSTSNQPQHF
TGTGCCAGTAGCACGTCCAATCAGCCCCAGCATTTT
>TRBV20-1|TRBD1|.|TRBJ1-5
CSARSDRGQTYQPQHF
TGCAGTGCTAGGAGTGACAGGGGGCAGACGTATCAGCCCCAGCATTTT
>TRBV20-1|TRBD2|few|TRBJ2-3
CSAYLTSGVADTQYF
TGCAGTGCTTACTTGACTAGCGGGGTAGCAGATACGCAGTATTTT
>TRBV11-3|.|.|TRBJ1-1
CASSLAFLLPNTEAFF
TGTGCCAGCAGCTTAGCGTTCCTATTACCGAACACTGAAGCTTTCTTT
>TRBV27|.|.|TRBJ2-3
CASSRRTISGGTDTQYF
TGTGCCAGCAGCCGACGAACGATTAGTGGGGGCACAGATACGCAGTATTTT
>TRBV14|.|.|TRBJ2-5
CASSQGGSQTQYF
TGTGCCAGCAGCCAAGGGGGGTCGCAGACCCAGTACTTC
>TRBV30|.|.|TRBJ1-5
CAWSVKGWSNQPQHF
TGTGCCTGGAGTGTAAAGGGTTGGAGCAATCAGCCCCAGCATTTT
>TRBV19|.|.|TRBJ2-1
CASSYRVTISGEQFF
TGTGCCAGTAGTTACAGGGTAACAATTAGTGGTGAGCAGTTCTTC
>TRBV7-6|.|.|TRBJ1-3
CASSLSQEHSGNTIYF
TGTGCCAGCAGCTTAAGTCAGGAGCACTCTGGAAACACCATATATTTT
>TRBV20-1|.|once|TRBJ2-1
CSASGGASNNNEQFF
TGCAGTGCTAGTGGGGGGGCCAGCAATAACAATGAGCAGTTCTTC
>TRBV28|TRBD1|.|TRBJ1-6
CASSPRRQGAYPYNSPLHF
TGTGCCAGCAGTCCAAGACGGCAGGGGGCATATCCCTATAATTCACCCCTCCACTTT
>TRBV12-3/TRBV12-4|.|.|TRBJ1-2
CASSLGTGGRGYTF
TGTGCCAGCAGTTTAGGGACTGGGGGACGTGGCTACACCTTC